This T cell receptor (beta chain) was captured by sequencing in a study of cytomegalovirus exposure and HLA in healthy donors. Here immunoSEQ multiplex PCR was the method, and the copy in TCRdb shows in-frame clones only, minus some. Of some 240,000 clones detected, roughly 83% appear once; the ten largest clones hold 5.5% to 7%. A remark on this clone: Sequence at one end of the junction differs from germline and may be a read error.

The sample taken for sequencing was PBMCs. This TCR derives from a woman under 30 in good health and CMV-seronegative.

The CDR3 nucleotides are TGTGCCAGCAGCTTATTACAGGGGCCTTCCTACGAGCAGTACTTC. This encodes CASSLLQGPSYEQYF. V is TRBV28 and J is TRBJ2-7, with 7 bases lining up with TRBD1. CDR1 is MDHEN, CDR2 SYDVKM, per germline. The CDR3 loop spans 15 amino acids.